A selection of T cell receptor beta chains follows, all from one sample in a study of siplizumab effects on memory and regulatory T cells. TCRdb's table, derived via immunoSEQ multiplex PCR, lists solely in-frame clones and lacks some. The table includes fewer than 100,000 clones, around 94% detected once. The sample was non-Treg CD4+ T cells sorted from blood. These receptors came from a human donor in good health. Each CDR3 is given with its conserved first and last residue. The order of the fields is V gene, D gene, J gene, CDR3 length, clone size, CDR3 protein, CDR3 DNA. D genes are given only for firm matches. Size values are once, few and many counts, or a class for expanded clones, and some rows have none.

v_call: TRBV7-2; d_call: TRBD2; j_call: TRBJ2-1; cdr3_length: 16; clone_size: NA; cdr3_aa: CASSSVAGLGRNEQFF; cdr3_nt: TGTGCCAGCAGCTCCGTAGCGGGGCTAGGACGGAATGAGCAGTTCTTC
v_call: TRBV10-3; d_call: NA; j_call: TRBJ2-2; cdr3_length: 12; clone_size: once; cdr3_aa: CAISDYNGELFF; cdr3_nt: TGTGCCATCAGTGATTACAACGGGGAGCTGTTTTTT
v_call: TRBV11-2; d_call: NA; j_call: TRBJ1-5; cdr3_length: 13; clone_size: NA; cdr3_aa: CASSLEGLQPQHF; cdr3_nt: TGTGCCAGCAGCTTAGAAGGGCTTCAGCCCCAGCATTTT
v_call: TRBV5-6; d_call: NA; j_call: TRBJ1-3; cdr3_length: 17; clone_size: NA; cdr3_aa: CASSLWVIRRSGNTIYF; cdr3_nt: TGTGCCAGCAGCTTGTGGGTAATCCGGAGGTCTGGAAACACCATATATTTT
v_call: TRBV10-3; d_call: NA; j_call: TRBJ2-2; cdr3_length: 14; clone_size: NA; cdr3_aa: CATGETVNTGELFF; cdr3_nt: TGTGCCACCGGTGAGACGGTCAACACCGGGGAGCTGTTTTTT
v_call: TRBV6-6; d_call: NA; j_call: TRBJ1-4; cdr3_length: 12; clone_size: NA; cdr3_aa: CASSRPNEKLFF; cdr3_nt: TGTGCCAGCAGCCGTCCTAATGAAAAACTGTTTTTT
v_call: TRBV19; d_call: NA; j_call: TRBJ2-5; cdr3_length: 15; clone_size: once; cdr3_aa: CASTPRRGIGETQYF; cdr3_nt: TGTGCCAGTACCCCAAGGAGGGGAATAGGGGAGACCCAGTACTTC
v_call: TRBV4-1; d_call: TRBD2; j_call: TRBJ2-3; cdr3_length: 19; clone_size: NA; cdr3_aa: CASSQDPLAGGRLTDTQYF; cdr3_nt: TGCGCCAGCAGCCAAGATCCCCTAGCGGGGGGCCGTCTCACAGATACGCAGTATTTT
v_call: TRBV4-1; d_call: NA; j_call: TRBJ2-1; cdr3_length: 15; clone_size: once; cdr3_aa: CASSLIWSSYNEQFF; cdr3_nt: TGCGCCAGCAGCCTAATCTGGAGCTCCTACAATGAGCAGTTCTTC
v_call: TRBV29-1; d_call: NA; j_call: TRBJ2-7; cdr3_length: 15; clone_size: NA; cdr3_aa: CSVGEPTGLSHEQYF; cdr3_nt: TGCAGCGTAGGGGAACCCACGGGACTCAGCCACGAGCAGTACTTC
v_call: TRBV7-3; d_call: NA; j_call: TRBJ2-5; cdr3_length: 14; clone_size: NA; cdr3_aa: CASSLVGPGETQYF; cdr3_nt: TGTGCCAGCAGCTTAGTGGGACCTGGGGAGACCCAGTACTTC
v_call: TRBV13; d_call: TRBD2; j_call: TRBJ2-3; cdr3_length: 18; clone_size: NA; cdr3_aa: CASSLRTSGSGSTDTQYF; cdr3_nt: TGTGCCAGCAGCTTAAGGACTAGCGGGAGCGGGAGCACAGATACGCAGTATTTT
v_call: TRBV7-9; d_call: TRBD1; j_call: TRBJ2-7; cdr3_length: 15; clone_size: NA; cdr3_aa: CASSASTGALYEQYF; cdr3_nt: TGTGCCAGCAGCGCATCGACAGGGGCCCTCTACGAGCAGTACTTC
v_call: TRBV5-1; d_call: NA; j_call: TRBJ2-3; cdr3_length: 14; clone_size: once; cdr3_aa: CASSAERGTDTQYF; cdr3_nt: TGCGCCAGCAGCGCAGAGAGGGGCACAGATACGCAGTATTTT
v_call: TRBV2; d_call: NA; j_call: TRBJ1-1; cdr3_length: 13; clone_size: NA; cdr3_aa: CASSSDENTEAFF; cdr3_nt: TGTGCCAGCAGTTCCGACGAGAACACTGAAGCTTTCTTT
v_call: TRBV30; d_call: TRBD1; j_call: TRBJ2-1; cdr3_length: 14; clone_size: NA; cdr3_aa: CAWRGTGGINEQFF; cdr3_nt: TGTGCCTGGAGGGGGACAGGGGGCATCAATGAGCAGTTCTTC
v_call: TRBV11-3; d_call: TRBD2; j_call: TRBJ2-3; cdr3_length: 18; clone_size: NA; cdr3_aa: CASSFTASGSGGTDTQYF; cdr3_nt: TGTGCCAGCAGCTTCACGGCTAGCGGGAGTGGTGGCACAGATACGCAGTATTTT
v_call: TRBV9; d_call: TRBD1; j_call: TRBJ1-2; cdr3_length: 13; clone_size: NA; cdr3_aa: CASSLTGDYGYTF; cdr3_nt: TGTGCCAGCAGCCTGACAGGGGACTATGGCTACACCTTC
v_call: TRBV15; d_call: TRBD2; j_call: TRBJ2-7; cdr3_length: 15; clone_size: NA; cdr3_aa: CATSSELAGAYEQYF; cdr3_nt: TGTGCCACCAGCAGCGAACTAGCGGGTGCCTACGAGCAGTACTTC
v_call: TRBV2; d_call: TRBD2; j_call: TRBJ2-7; cdr3_length: 14; clone_size: NA; cdr3_aa: CASRGLAGVNEQYF; cdr3_nt: TGTGCCAGCAGGGGACTAGCGGGAGTCAACGAGCAGTACTTC
v_call: TRBV30; d_call: TRBD2; j_call: TRBJ2-1; cdr3_length: 15; clone_size: NA; cdr3_aa: CAWTTGLAGNNEQFF; cdr3_nt: TGTGCCTGGACCACGGGACTAGCGGGAAACAATGAGCAGTTCTTC
v_call: TRBV4-1; d_call: TRBD2; j_call: TRBJ2-1; cdr3_length: 16; clone_size: NA; cdr3_aa: CASSPRGGGLNNEQFF; cdr3_nt: TGCGCCAGCAGCCCTCGCGGGGGGGGACTTAACAATGAGCAGTTCTTC
v_call: TRBV10-3; d_call: TRBD1; j_call: TRBJ2-1; cdr3_length: 13; clone_size: NA; cdr3_aa: CAIRGTGDDEQFF; cdr3_nt: TGTGCCATCCGCGGGACAGGGGACGATGAGCAGTTCTTC
v_call: TRBV15; d_call: NA; j_call: TRBJ1-2; cdr3_length: 13; clone_size: NA; cdr3_aa: CATSPRKGDGYTF; cdr3_nt: TGTGCCACCAGTCCGAGGAAGGGAGATGGCTACACCTTC
v_call: TRBV14; d_call: TRBD1; j_call: TRBJ1-3; cdr3_length: 15; clone_size: NA; cdr3_aa: CASSRQGTFGNTIYF; cdr3_nt: TGTGCCAGCAGTCGACAGGGAACTTTCGGAAACACCATATATTTT
v_call: TRBV7-9; d_call: TRBD1; j_call: TRBJ1-1; cdr3_length: 16; clone_size: NA; cdr3_aa: CASSLPPGQGNTEAFF; cdr3_nt: TGTGCCAGCAGCTTACCACCGGGACAGGGAAACACTGAAGCTTTCTTT
v_call: TRBV7-7; d_call: TRBD2; j_call: TRBJ2-1; cdr3_length: 19; clone_size: NA; cdr3_aa: CASSPAGTSGGAAYNEQFF; cdr3_nt: TGTGCTAGCAGCCCCGCAGGGACTAGCGGGGGGGCCGCCTACAATGAGCAGTTCTTC
v_call: TRBV30; d_call: TRBD1; j_call: TRBJ1-5; cdr3_length: 14; clone_size: NA; cdr3_aa: CAWSVQGGNQPQHF; cdr3_nt: TGTGCCTGGAGTGTACAGGGGGGCAATCAGCCCCAGCATTTT
v_call: TRBV19; d_call: NA; j_call: TRBJ2-6; cdr3_length: 15; clone_size: NA; cdr3_aa: CASSIGQAGANVLTF; cdr3_nt: TGTGCCAGTAGTATAGGACAGGCTGGGGCCAACGTCCTGACTTTC
v_call: TRBV9; d_call: NA; j_call: TRBJ2-3; cdr3_length: 14; clone_size: NA; cdr3_aa: CASSPSSGTDTQYF; cdr3_nt: TGTGCCAGCAGCCCTTCTAGCGGCACAGATACGCAGTATTTT
v_call: TRBV5-6; d_call: NA; j_call: TRBJ2-1; cdr3_length: 15; clone_size: NA; cdr3_aa: CASSPDVSSYNEQFF; cdr3_nt: TGTGCCAGCAGCCCGGACGTCAGCTCCTACAATGAGCAGTTCTTC
v_call: TRBV14; d_call: NA; j_call: TRBJ2-2; cdr3_length: 17; clone_size: NA; cdr3_aa: CASSQPSGLRNTGELFF; cdr3_nt: TGTGCCAGCAGCCAGCCCTCGGGACTCCGGAACACCGGGGAGCTGTTTTTT
v_call: TRBV30; d_call: NA; j_call: TRBJ2-3; cdr3_length: 11; clone_size: NA; cdr3_aa: CAWSVSNTQYF; cdr3_nt: TGTGCCTGGAGTGTCTCGAATACGCAGTATTTT
v_call: TRBV10-2; d_call: NA; j_call: TRBJ2-2; cdr3_length: 14; clone_size: NA; cdr3_aa: CASSYLGDAGELFF; cdr3_nt: TGCGCCAGCAGTTACCTTGGGGACGCCGGGGAGCTGTTTTTT
v_call: TRBV6-5; d_call: NA; j_call: TRBJ2-7; cdr3_length: 16; clone_size: NA; cdr3_aa: CASSYSRGTVSYEQYF; cdr3_nt: TGTGCCAGCAGTTACTCGAGAGGGACTGTATCCTACGAGCAGTACTTC
v_call: TRBV5-1; d_call: NA; j_call: TRBJ1-2; cdr3_length: 13; clone_size: NA; cdr3_aa: CASSPRPQYGYTF; cdr3_nt: TGCGCCAGCAGCCCCCGTCCTCAGTATGGCTACACCTTC
v_call: TRBV10-3; d_call: TRBD2; j_call: TRBJ2-1; cdr3_length: 18; clone_size: few; cdr3_aa: CAISERLAGGSSYNEQFF; cdr3_nt: TGTGCCATCAGTGAGAGATTAGCGGGGGGGAGCTCCTACAATGAGCAGTTCTTC
v_call: TRBV7-2; d_call: TRBD1; j_call: TRBJ1-2; cdr3_length: 15; clone_size: NA; cdr3_aa: CASSLPPQGAHGYTF; cdr3_nt: TGTGCCAGCAGCTTACCACCACAGGGGGCCCATGGCTACACCTTC
v_call: TRBV11-3; d_call: NA; j_call: TRBJ2-2; cdr3_length: 15; clone_size: NA; cdr3_aa: CASSLTRGGTGELFF; cdr3_nt: TGTGCCAGCAGCTTAACCCGGGGCGGGACCGGGGAGCTGTTTTTT
v_call: TRBV6-1; d_call: NA; j_call: TRBJ2-5; cdr3_length: 12; clone_size: NA; cdr3_aa: CASSATIETQYF; cdr3_nt: TGTGCCAGCAGTGCCACCATAGAGACCCAGTACTTC